This TCR beta chain was recorded in a study of cytomegalovirus exposure and HLA in healthy donors. The PCR had 60 Vbeta and 13 Jbeta primers. Methods used by the authors: In a later analysis, roughly 11 million of around 75 million unique beta chains occurred in at least two donors. The method was immunoSEQ multiplex PCR; TCRdb's version includes in-frame clones alone and lacks a portion of them. V, J and clone size are taken as reported in that table, and D and trimming were inferred from the DNA itself. The data show fewer than 200,000 clones, 82% seen once. Regarding this clone: Its antigen is as yet unknown.

Germline CDR1 is LNHDA and CDR2 is SQIVND (reference sequence). The CDR3 extends over 15 amino acids. Trimming removed 5 bases from V and 0 bases from J; junction bases left unmatched: 6. General study points: For most subjects, TCR beta sequences were reported to predict HLA-A and HLA-B alleles with accuracy.

The sequence came from a male donor in good health and CMV-seronegative. J is TRBJ1-2 and V is TRBV19, with 7 bases lining up with TRBD1. The sequencing input was PBMCs. CDR3: CASSAGGLANYGYTF. In DNA form, the CDR3 reads TGTGCCAGTAGTGCAGGGGGGCTTGCTAACTATGGCTACACCTTC.